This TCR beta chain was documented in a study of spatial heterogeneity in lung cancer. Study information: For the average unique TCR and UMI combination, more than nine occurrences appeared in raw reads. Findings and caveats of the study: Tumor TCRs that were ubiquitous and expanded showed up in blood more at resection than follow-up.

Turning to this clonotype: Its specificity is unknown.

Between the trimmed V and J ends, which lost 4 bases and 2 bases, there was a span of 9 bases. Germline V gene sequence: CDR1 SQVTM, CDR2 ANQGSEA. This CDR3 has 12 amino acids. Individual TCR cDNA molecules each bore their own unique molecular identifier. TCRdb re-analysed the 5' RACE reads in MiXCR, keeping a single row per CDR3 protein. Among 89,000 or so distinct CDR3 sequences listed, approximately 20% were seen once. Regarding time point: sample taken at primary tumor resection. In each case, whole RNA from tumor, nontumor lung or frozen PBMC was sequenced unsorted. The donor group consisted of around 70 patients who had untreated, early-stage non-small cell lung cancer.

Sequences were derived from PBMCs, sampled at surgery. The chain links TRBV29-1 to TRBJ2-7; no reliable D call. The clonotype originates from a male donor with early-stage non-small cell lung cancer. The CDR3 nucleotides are TGCAGCGTTGTATACAGCGCCTACGAGCAGTACTTC. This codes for CSVVYSAYEQYF.